Detailed here is one T cell receptor beta chain. Its antigen remains unknown. Several immunoSEQ plates received, in even portions, the genomic DNA of each subset. Assay used: immunoSEQ multiplex PCR; TCRdb lists only in-frame clones, some missing. The sample comprises some 1.5 million clones, 96% of which are singletons, and approximately 1.1% rests with the top ten. The data were taken from a study of shared clonotypes between healthy human individuals. The study, taken as a whole, reports: Blood alone was sampled, and tissue repertoires likely differ. Between a handful of donors, naive CD4 clonotypes were shared at a level of about 5%.

This CDR3 spans 15 amino acids. In germline, CDR1 is MGHDK, CDR2 SYGVNS. The V end lost 4 bases, the J end lost 6 bases, and 19 bases lay between the germline ends. This TCR was recovered from a man aged 25-40 years in good health. The material sequenced was naive CD4+ T cells sorted from blood. Subset of the sample: CD45RA+ positively selected. This chain links TRBV25-1 with TRBJ2-7; D is perhaps TRBD1 (6 bases). The CDR3 loop is CASSVPGQQSSEQYF. As DNA, the CDR3 is TGTGCCAGCAGTGTCCCGGGACAACAGAGCTCCGAGCAGTACTTC.